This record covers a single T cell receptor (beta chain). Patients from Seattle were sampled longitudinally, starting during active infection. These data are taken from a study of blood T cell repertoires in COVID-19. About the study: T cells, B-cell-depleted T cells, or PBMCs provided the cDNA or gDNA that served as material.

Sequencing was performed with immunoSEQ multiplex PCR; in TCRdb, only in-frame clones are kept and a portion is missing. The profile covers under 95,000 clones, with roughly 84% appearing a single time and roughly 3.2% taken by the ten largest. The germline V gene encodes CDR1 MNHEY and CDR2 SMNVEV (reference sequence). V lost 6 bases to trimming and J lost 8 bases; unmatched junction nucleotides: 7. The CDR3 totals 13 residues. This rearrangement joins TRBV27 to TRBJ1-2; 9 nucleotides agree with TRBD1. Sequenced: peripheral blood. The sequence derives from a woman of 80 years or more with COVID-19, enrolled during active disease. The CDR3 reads CASRNTGGGGYTF. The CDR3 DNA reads TGTGCCAGCAGAAATACAGGGGGCGGCGGCTACACCTTC.